These T cell receptor beta chains were read from a single sample in a study of blood T cell repertoires in COVID-19. Clones were sequenced by immunoSEQ multiplex PCR, and TCRdb holds only the in-frame ones, with some missing. The sample contains about 180,000 clones, 89% of which appear only once. Source material: PBMCs or T cells enriched from blood (not recorded which). The source is a woman aged 40 to 55 with acute COVID-19. Both conserved end residues are part of each CDR3. Each record gives: clone size, D gene, J gene, V gene, CDR3 protein, CDR3 DNA. The D gene is left open where the match is weak. Clone size is stated in some rows and not others, as once, few, many or a class when expanded.

. | . | TRBJ2-1 | TRBV10-2 | CAARDSDPNEQFF | TGCGCCGCCCGGGACTCAGACCCCAATGAGCAGTTCTTC
. | TRBD2 | TRBJ2-3 | TRBV6-5 | CASSYDSGDTDTQYF | TGTGCCAGCAGTTACGATAGCGGGGACACAGATACGCAGTATTTT
. | . | TRBJ2-3 | TRBV7-2 | CASSWSRGRLAADTQYF | TGTGCCAGCAGCTGGTCTAGAGGGCGGCTAGCTGCAGATACGCAGTATTTT
. | . | TRBJ1-6 | TRBV12-3/TRBV12-4 | CASRGGFNSPLHF | TGTGCCAGCAGAGGAGGGTTCAATTCACCCCTCCACTTT
. | TRBD2 | TRBJ2-1 | TRBV7-3 | CASSRSGSGNEQFF | TGTGCCAGCAGCCGTAGCGGGAGTGGGAATGAGCAGTTCTTC
. | . | TRBJ2-2 | TRBV7-9 | CASSSTGNTGELFF | TGTGCCAGCAGCTCGACGGGGAACACCGGGGAGCTGTTTTTT
. | TRBD2 | TRBJ2-3 | TRBV14 | CASSQDLVPGLVFRDTQYF | TGTGCCAGCAGCCAAGACCTCGTCCCGGGACTAGTTTTCAGAGATACGCAGTATTTT
. | TRBD2 | TRBJ2-1 | TRBV28 | CASSLGGGYNEQFF | TGTGCCAGCAGTTTGGGCGGGGGTTACAATGAGCAGTTCTTC
. | TRBD1 | TRBJ2-7 | TRBV10-3 | CAISARDRINEQYF | TGTGCCATCAGTGCTAGGGACAGGATAAACGAGCAGTACTTC
. | TRBD2 | TRBJ2-7 | TRBV7-3 | CASSSAGGDEQYF | TGTGCCAGCAGCTCAGCGGGAGGAGACGAGCAGTACTTC
once | TRBD1 | TRBJ1-2 | TRBV4-1 | CASSQDTGVFYGYTF | TGCGCCAGCAGCCAAGATACAGGGGTATTTTATGGCTACACCTTC
once | TRBD2 | TRBJ2-2 | TRBV9 | CASSPLAGGHTGELFF | TGTGCCAGCAGCCCACTAGCGGGGGGGCATACCGGGGAGCTGTTTTTT
. | . | TRBJ2-5 | TRBV5-5 | CASSLDLADRSQETQYF | TGTGCCAGCAGCTTGGATTTAGCGGACAGGTCACAAGAGACCCAGTACTTC
. | . | TRBJ1-5 | TRBV5-8 | CASSLYEMFPQHF | TGTGCCAGCAGCTTGTACGAGATGTTTCCCCAGCATTTT
. | TRBD1 | TRBJ1-6 | TRBV10-1 | CASGQGLGSPLHF | TGCGCCAGCGGACAGGGCCTGGGGTCACCCCTCCACTTT
. | . | TRBJ2-5 | TRBV12-3/TRBV12-4 | CASSWRVGETQYF | TGTGCCAGCAGCTGGAGGGTGGGAGAGACCCAGTACTTC
. | . | TRBJ1-5 | TRBV11-3 | CASRPTQYSNQPQHF | TGTGCCAGCAGGCCAACACAATATAGCAATCAGCCCCAGCATTTT
few | . | TRBJ1-1 | TRBV9 | CASSVVGAGQTEAFF | TGTGCCAGCAGCGTAGTGGGGGCCGGGCAGACTGAAGCTTTCTTT
. | . | TRBJ2-7 | TRBV5-1 | CASSPLERDGYEQYF | TGCGCCAGCAGCCCCCTGGAGAGGGATGGGTACGAGCAGTACTTC
. | . | TRBJ1-2 | TRBV5-4 | CASSLGGDNYGYTF | TGTGCCAGCAGCTTGGGCGGGGATAACTATGGCTACACCTTC
. | . | TRBJ1-2 | TRBV4-1 | CASSPFGGVGGYTF | TGCGCCAGCAGCCCATTCGGGGGGGTGGGAGGCTACACCTTC
. | . | TRBJ2-5 | TRBV5-5 | CASSLVSAGAQYF | TGTGCCAGCAGCTTGGTTTCTGCCGGGGCCCAGTACTTC
once | . | TRBJ2-1 | TRBV7-3 | CASSLSGQLNNEQFF | TGTGCCAGCAGCTTAAGCGGCCAGCTTAACAATGAGCAGTTCTTC
. | TRBD2 | TRBJ2-3 | TRBV28 | CASSSPTSLGADTQYF | TGTGCCAGCAGTTCCCCGACTAGCTTGGGTGCAGATACGCAGTATTTT
few | TRBD2 | TRBJ2-1 | TRBV19 | CASSTRENSGGAFPPEQFF | TGTGCCAGTAGTACCAGGGAAAATAGCGGGGGGGCCTTTCCGCCTGAGCAGTTCTTC
. | TRBD1 | TRBJ2-2 | TRBV14 | CASQGQGATGELFF | TGTGCCAGCCAGGGACAGGGGGCGACCGGGGAGCTGTTTTTT
. | TRBD2 | TRBJ2-3 | TRBV7-9 | CASSLDIAGGLQYF | TGTGCCAGCAGCTTAGATATCGCGGGAGGGTTGCAGTATTTT
. | TRBD1 | TRBJ2-7 | TRBV5-1 | CASTGQGTYEQYF | TGCGCCAGCACGGGACAGGGCACCTACGAGCAGTACTTC
. | TRBD1 | TRBJ1-6 | TRBV9 | CASSVGDRENSPLHF | TGTGCCAGCAGCGTAGGTGACAGGGAAAATTCACCCCTCCACTTT
. | . | TRBJ1-1 | TRBV7-2 | CASSHAVGEAFF | TGTGCCAGCAGCCACGCGGTCGGGGAAGCTTTCTTT
once | TRBD1 | TRBJ1-4 | TRBV5-1 | CASSPRQGEKLFF | TGCGCCAGCAGCCCAAGACAGGGAGAAAAACTGTTTTTT
. | . | TRBJ1-1 | TRBV2 | CASSLLNEAFF | TGTGCCAGCAGTTTACTGAATGAAGCTTTCTTT
few | . | TRBJ1-6 | TRBV4-1 | CASSQEGRGNSPLHF | TGCGCCAGCAGCCAAGAAGGCAGGGGAAATTCACCCCTCCACTTT
. | . | TRBJ1-5 | TRBV7-2 | CASSLESGAGQPQHF | TGTGCCAGCAGCTTAGAGTCAGGGGCGGGTCAGCCCCAGCATTTT
. | . | TRBJ2-5 | TRBV11-2 | CASSFDSLFSETQYF | TGTGCCAGCAGCTTTGACAGCCTTTTTTCTGAGACCCAGTACTTC
. | TRBD1 | TRBJ2-6 | TRBV7-9 | CASSLKGGEKTGANVLTF | TGTGCCAGCAGCTTAAAAGGGGGCGAAAAAACTGGGGCCAACGTCCTGACTTTC
. | . | TRBJ2-3 | TRBV15 | CATSRDWRGGEDTQYF | TGTGCCACCAGCAGAGATTGGAGGGGGGGCGAAGATACGCAGTATTTT